The 28 T cell receptor beta chains presented below share a single source sample, sequenced in a study of T-cell reconstitution after alpha-beta-depleted transplantation in children. A TCRbeta library incorporating unique molecular identifiers was prepared. Each CDR3 protein is one row after TCRdb ran MiXCR on the PCR reads. The table lists roughly 400,000 distinct CDR3 sequences, 43% of them singletons. The material was PBMCs, obtained before TCRalphabeta/CD19-depleted stem cell transplant. Receptor source: a girl aged 2-10 years with aplastic anemia, due to receive a stem cell transplant.

This clonotype was counted a few times. This rearrangement joins TRBV29-1 to TRBJ2-3; 8 nucleotides match TRBD2. This CDR3 region has 14 residues. Germline V gene sequence: CDR1 SQVTM, CDR2 ANQGSEA. V shed 3 bases, J shed 6 bases, and the junction held 8 bases outside the gene matches. The CDR3 DNA follows: TGCAGCGTTGATTGGCGGGGGGCCCCCGATACGCAGTATTTT. Translated, it gives CSVDWRGAPDTQYF.

The rearrangement joins TRBV12-3 or TRBV12-4 to TRBJ2-2; D gene ambiguous. Trimming stripped 6 bases from V and 7 bases from J, with 12 bases between. The CDR3 consists of 13 residues. As DNA, the CDR3 is TGTGCCAGCAGGGGGTCCGTAGGCGGGGAGCTGTTTTTT. Its translation: CASRGSVGGELFF.

As concerns this clonotype: One junction end does not reproduce the germline sequence, and a read error may be involved. V is TRBV7-6 and J is TRBJ2-3, with D possibly TRBD2 on 5 matching bases. CDR3 size: 17 residues. Germline loops: CDR1 SGHVS, CDR2 FNYEAQ. The CDR3 spells CTSNLGRLATHTDTQYF. For the CDR3, the DNA is TGTACCAGCAACTTAGGGAGACTTGCGACCCACACAGATACGCAGTATTTT.

This clonotype occurred once. This chain uses TRBV20-1 with TRBJ2-3; D possibly corresponds to TRBD2 (5 bases). V lost 5 bases and J 0 bases, leaving 12 bases between the germline ends. From germline, CDR1 is DFQATT and CDR2 SNEGSKA (reference sequence). The CDR3 extends over 14 amino acids. CDR3 coding DNA: TGCAGTGCTCAAGAGGGCGCGAGCACAGATACGCAGTATTTT. This codes for CSAQEGASTDTQYF.

This clonotype was observed a few times. This sequence joins TRBV3-1 and TRBJ2-1; D is possibly TRBD2 (5 bases). Germline V lookup: CDR1 LGHDT, CDR2 YNNKEL (reference sequence). V gave up 0 bases and J gave up 5 bases, with 14 bases separating them. This CDR3 comprises 16 residues. For the CDR3, the DNA is TGTGCCAGCAGCCAAGACTTATCTTTCGGGAACAATGAGCAGTTCTTC. Translating it yields CASSQDLSFGNNEQFF.

This clonotype was picked up a small number of times. V usage is TRBV6-5 and J usage is TRBJ2-2; D could derive from TRBD1 or TRBD2 (6 bases each). The CDR3 has 15 residues. V was pared by 2 bases and J by 4 bases, with 11 bases between. The germline V gene encodes CDR1 MNHEY and CDR2 SVGAGI. The CDR3 DNA reads TGTGCCAGCAGTTACACAGGAGGGGGCACCGGGGAGCTGTTTTTT. This encodes CASSYTGGGTGELFF.

The chain couples TRBV3-1 to TRBJ2-5, with D tentatively TRBD1 (5 bases). Germline V CDR1 and CDR2: LGHDT, YNNKEL (reference sequence). V lost 4 bases to trimming and J lost 4 bases, with 13 bases between them. The CDR3 spans 14 residues. The CDR3, as DNA: TGTGCCAGCAGCCCCCACAGGCCCGGAGAGACCCAGTACTTC. As protein: CASSPHRPGETQYF.

This clonotype was seen many times. J is TRBJ1-6 and V is TRBV25-1, with TRBD1 identical over 9 bases. Germline V gives CDR1 MGHDK, CDR2 SYGVNS. J was trimmed by 6 bases and V by 6 bases; bases with no gene match: 3. CDR3 length: 14 amino acids. In DNA, the CDR3 is TGTGCCAGCAGGACGGGACAGGGTAATTCACCCCTCCACTTT. Translation gives CASRTGQGNSPLHF.

The CDR3 DNA is TGTGCCAGCAGCTTAGCGGTATCGGCTACCCACGAGCAGTACTTC. This sequence encodes CASSLAVSATHEQYF. The chain couples TRBV7-9 to TRBJ2-7; no reliable D call. The CDR3 has 15 residues. Trimming removed 0 bases from V and 5 bases from J, with 14 bases in between. Germline loops: CDR1 SEHNR, CDR2 FQNEAQ (reference sequence).

The J gene is TRBJ2-1, the V gene TRBV5-6; 7 bases agree with TRBD2. Germline CDR1 and CDR2: SGHDT and YYEEEE. The CDR3 is made up of 15 amino acids. Trimming at V came to 4 bases and at J to 3 bases, leaving 7 bases not matched to a gene. The CDR3, as DNA: TGTGCCAGCAGCATAATAGCGGGTAACTACAATGAGCAGTTCTTC. Translation gives CASSIIAGNYNEQFF.

CDR3 in amino acids: CASSPGLIQPQHF. CDR3 DNA: TGTGCCAGCAGCCCCGGACTAATCCAGCCCCAGCATTTT. The gene calls are TRBV6-1 and TRBJ1-5; D is unclear. The CDR3 loop spans 13 amino acids. CDR1 and CDR2 (germline): MNHNS, SASEGT. V shed 6 bases and J shed 7 bases, with 13 bases lying between them.

This clonotype was seen many times. The chain employs TRBV7-2 and TRBJ2-1; 7 bases agree with TRBD2. The CDR3 runs to 15 residues. Germline CDR1 is SGHTA and CDR2 is FQGNSA. The junction had 13 bases not matched to a gene; V was cut back by 9 bases and J by 5 bases. CDR3 in DNA: TGTGCCAGTAAAGTCGGCAGAGCGGGAAACAATGAGCAGTTCTTC. Translation gives CASKVGRAGNNEQFF. Together with reference TRBV7-2 and TRBJ2-1, the CDR3 gives the full variable domain: GAGVSQSPSNKVTEKGKDVELRCDPISGHTALYWYRQSLGQGLEFLIYFQGNSAPDKSGLPSDRFSAERTGGSVSTLTIQRTQQEDSAVYLCASKVGRAGNNEQFFGPGTRLTVL.

This clonotype came up many times. The chain recombines TRBV5-1 with TRBJ2-2; no clear D. CDR3 length: 14 residues. The germline V gene has CDR1 SGHRS and CDR2 YFSETQ. V was clipped by 0 bases and J by 8 bases, with 11 bases between them. The CDR3 nucleotides read TGCGCCAGCAGCTTGGTGGTGGCTGGAGGGGAGCTGTTTTTT. Residues: CASSLVVAGGELFF. Full variable domain (missing parts from reference TRBV5-1 and TRBJ2-2): KAGVTQTPRYLIKTRGQQVTLSCSPISGHRSVSWYQQTPGQGLQFLFEYFSETQRNKGNFPGRFSGRQFSNSRSEMNVSTLELGDSALYLCASSLVVAGGELFFGEGSRLTVL.

This clonotype occurred many times. J is TRBJ1-1 and V is TRBV10-3; D may be TRBD1 (5 bases). Per germline, CDR1 ENHRY and CDR2 SYGVKD. V was cut by 4 bases and J by 3 bases, with 18 bases left in between. This CDR3 region has 16 residues. The CDR3 spells CAISVGVIRADTEAFF. CDR3 sequence (DNA): TGTGCCATCAGTGTAGGGGTCATCAGGGCGGACACTGAAGCTTTCTTT.

The V gene is TRBV5-1, the J gene TRBJ2-5; D call uncertain. Looked up from germline, CDR1 is SGHRS and CDR2 is YFSETQ. V gave up 1 base and J gave up 1 base, with 8 bases separating them. The CDR3 spans 14 residues. DNA of the CDR3: TGCGCCAGCAGCTTGTTCCGGAGCCAAGAGACCCAGTACTTC. It translates to CASSLFRSQETQYF.

The chain employs TRBV19 and TRBJ2-5, with 8 bases matching TRBD2. The V and J ends lost 7 bases and 5 bases, in that order; junction bases with no gene match: 15. CDR1 and CDR2 from the germline V gene are LNHDA and SQIVND (reference sequence). The CDR3 covers 16 residues. CDR3 coding DNA: TGTGCCAGTAAACGCGGAAGCGGGGGCTTAGGGGAGACCCAGTACTTC. Translating it yields CASKRGSGGLGETQYF.

The V gene is TRBV6-2 or TRBV6-3, the J gene TRBJ2-1; 10 bases are shared with TRBD2. Germline V lookup: CDR1 MNHEY, CDR2 SVGEGT. This CDR3 region has 15 residues. V was pared by 6 bases and J by 5 bases, with 7 bases of the junction left unmatched. The CDR3 is CASRRTSGRNNEQFF. In DNA form, the CDR3 reads TGTGCCAGCAGGCGGACTAGCGGAAGAAACAATGAGCAGTTCTTC.

This clonotype has a count of ten or more. This chain joins TRBV20-1 and TRBJ2-7; 8 bases align to TRBD2. Germline V gives CDR1 DFQATT, CDR2 SNEGSKA (reference sequence). With 6 bases clipped from V and 0 bases from J, the junction kept 7 bases outside the gene matches. The CDR3 sequence is 14 residues long. The CDR3 loop is CSARERGFSYEQYF. The CDR3 DNA follows: TGCAGTGCCAGGGAGCGGGGGTTCTCCTACGAGCAGTACTTC.

The gene calls are TRBV2 and TRBJ2-1; no clear D. Germline V gene data show CDR1 as SNHLY and CDR2 as FYNNEI. V lost 2 bases to trimming and J lost 5 bases, with 7 bases between them. CDR3 size: 13 residues. CDR3 nucleotide sequence: TGTGCCAGCAGTGAACGAGAGAACAATGAGCAGTTCTTC. Translated: CASSERENNEQFF.

The sample holds one count of this clonotype. The chain couples TRBV28 to TRBJ2-7; D unclear. V was cut by 6 bases and J by 3 bases, with 12 bases left in between. Germline CDR1 reads MDHEN; CDR2 reads SYDVKM. The CDR3 is 13 residues long. CDR3 residues: CASSSGVGYEQYF. In DNA, the CDR3 is TGTGCCAGCAGCTCTGGGGTGGGCTACGAGCAGTACTTC.

The chain couples TRBV6-2 or TRBV6-3 to TRBJ2-1; 7 bases match TRBD1. Germline CDR1 MNHEY, CDR2 SVGEGT. The length of the CDR3 is 18 residues. V gave up 6 bases and J gave up 0 bases; unmatched junction bases: 14. DNA for the CDR3: TGTGCCAGCAGCCGGACAGGAGTCGGGGTGCGCTCCTACAATGAGCAGTTCTTC. Translating it yields CASSRTGVGVRSYNEQFF.

This clonotype has at least ten counts. The chain has TRBV5-4 and TRBJ2-5; 9 nucleotides line up with TRBD2. V lost 7 bases, J lost 5 bases, and 6 bases stayed unmatched. Germline V CDR1 and CDR2: SGHNT, YYREEE (reference sequence). The CDR3 is 13 residues long. This CDR3 reads CASGSGGTETQYF. The CDR3 nucleotides are TGTGCCAGCGGAAGCGGGGGGACGGAGACCCAGTACTTC.

The V gene is TRBV12-3 or TRBV12-4, the J gene TRBJ2-3, with 10 bases aligning to TRBD1. V trimming: 6 bases; J trimming: 0 bases; junction bases outside the gene matches: 6. The CDR3 sequence is 16 residues long. CDR3 nucleotide sequence: TGTGCCAGCAGGCCCCGACAGGGGGCTAGCACAGATACGCAGTATTTT. This encodes CASRPRQGASTDTQYF.

This clonotype was found many times. V usage is TRBV12-3 or TRBV12-4 and J usage is TRBJ2-4, with 8 bases lining up with TRBD2. There are 15 residues in the CDR3. Trimming cost V 6 bases and J 6 bases; bases outside gene matches: 10. The CDR3 spells CASSSGWTSINIQYF. CDR3 nucleotide sequence: TGTGCCAGCAGCTCAGGCTGGACTAGCATAAACATTCAGTACTTC.

The V call is TRBV10-3, the J call TRBJ2-3, with TRBD2 matching 12 bases. The V and J ends lost 2 bases and 0 bases, in that order; junction bases with no gene match: 3. CDR1 ENHRY and CDR2 SYGVKD come from the germline V gene. The length of the CDR3 is 17 residues. The CDR3 coding sequence is TGTGCCATCAGTGAGCCGACTAGCGGGAGTAGCACAGATACGCAGTATTTT. Protein: CAISEPTSGSSTDTQYF.

This clonotype has ten or more counts. J is TRBJ2-1 and V is TRBV5-1; possibly TRBD1 for D (6 bases). The germline V gene encodes CDR1 SGHRS and CDR2 YFSETQ. V was cut by 4 bases and J by 0 bases, with 11 bases left in between. This CDR3 region has 15 residues. In nucleotides, the CDR3 is TGCGCCAGCAGCATTGTAGGGGGCTCCTACAATGAGCAGTTCTTC. Protein: CASSIVGGSYNEQFF.

The chain has TRBV9 and TRBJ2-4, with 10 bases identical to TRBD2. The CDR3 sequence is 19 residues long. Per germline, CDR1 SGDLS and CDR2 YYNGEE. Trimming at V came to 0 bases and at J to 1 base, leaving 10 bases not matched to a gene. The CDR3 sequence is CASSVASSGGAGAKNIQYF. The CDR3 bases are TGTGCCAGCAGCGTAGCTTCCAGCGGGGGGGCCGGGGCCAAAAACATTCAGTACTTC.

The chain couples TRBV20-1 to TRBJ2-5, with 8 bases identical to TRBD2. The CDR3 is 13 residues long. Germline V gene data show CDR1 as DFQATT and CDR2 as SNEGSKA (reference sequence). V shed 6 bases, J shed 4 bases, and the junction held 7 bases outside the gene matches. This CDR3 reads CSAPGLVLETQYF. DNA for the CDR3: TGCAGTGCGCCGGGACTAGTCCTAGAGACCCAGTACTTC.